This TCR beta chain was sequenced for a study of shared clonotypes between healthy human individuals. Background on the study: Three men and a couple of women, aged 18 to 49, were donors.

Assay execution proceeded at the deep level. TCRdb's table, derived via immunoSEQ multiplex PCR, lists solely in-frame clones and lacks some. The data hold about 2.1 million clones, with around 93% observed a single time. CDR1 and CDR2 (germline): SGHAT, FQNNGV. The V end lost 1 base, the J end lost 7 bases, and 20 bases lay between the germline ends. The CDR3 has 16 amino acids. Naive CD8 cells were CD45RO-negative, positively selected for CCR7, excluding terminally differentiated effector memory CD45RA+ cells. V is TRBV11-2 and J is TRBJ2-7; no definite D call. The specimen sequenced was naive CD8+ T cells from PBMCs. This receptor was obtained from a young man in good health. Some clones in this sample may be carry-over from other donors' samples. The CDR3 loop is CASSLVDRTPSPEQYF. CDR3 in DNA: TGTGCCAGCAGCTTAGTGGATCGGACCCCATCTCCGGAGCAGTACTTC. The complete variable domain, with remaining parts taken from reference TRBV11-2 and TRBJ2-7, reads EAGVAQSPRYKIIEKRQSVAFWCNPISGHATLYWYQQILGQGPKLLIQFQNNGVVDDSQLPKDRFSAERLKGVDSTLKIQPAKLEDSAVYLCASSLVDRTPSPEQYFGPGTRLTVT.